This T cell receptor (beta chain) emerged from a study of blood T cell repertoires in COVID-19. V lost 5 bases and J lost 2, with 9 bases in between. Germline V gene lookup returns CDR1 SGHAT and CDR2 FQNNGV. The CDR3 extends over 13 amino acids. The data were produced by immunoSEQ multiplex PCR, yet TCRdb's version contains in-frame clones alone and is incomplete. The table lists under 250,000 clones, over 90% of them singletons. This TCR was sampled from a man aged 25 to 40 with COVID-19, enrolled during active disease. Sequenced input: peripheral blood. The chain couples TRBV11-2 to TRBJ1-1; D is ambiguous. For the CDR3, the DNA is TGTGCCAGCAGCATTAGTCTTAACACTGAAGCTTTCTTT. Translated: CASSISLNTEAFF.